Described below is a single TCR beta chain sequence and its context. It has no known antigen specificity. Qualities for individual bases were not recorded, and no much larger clone is one base off. The data were taken from a study of control samples from healthy donors and cancer patients (dated by TCRdb to 2020 to 2022). The junction carries 23 bases between V and J, which are trimmed by 4 bases and 8 bases respectively. CDR1 and CDR2 (LNHDA, SQIVND) derive from the germline V gene (reference sequence). Counted from cysteine to phenylalanine, this CDR3 has 17 amino acids. Only the CDR3 DNA is retained, 51 bases long and in frame from the first base. Libraries were prepared through the immunoSEQ multiplex PCR assay. The table was pulled from immuneACCESS by TCRdb, which kept in-frame rearrangements only. Such tables lose some clones; where checked, under half of the loss comes from unresolved V genes, and the rest has no known cause. This sample is represented by 60,000 or so clones; approximately 88% of them were singletons. The ten top clones hold 3.5% to 4.5% of the sample.

Recombination linked TRBV19 to TRBJ1-4, and TRBD1 may be the D gene, going by 6 matching bases. The sample comprised blood. The receptor's source is a man aged 50-60 years in good health. CDR3 sequence: CASSTLQRDTLREKLFF. The base sequence is TGTGCCAGTAGTACCTTACAAAGGGACACTCTAAGGGAAAAACTGTTTTTT.